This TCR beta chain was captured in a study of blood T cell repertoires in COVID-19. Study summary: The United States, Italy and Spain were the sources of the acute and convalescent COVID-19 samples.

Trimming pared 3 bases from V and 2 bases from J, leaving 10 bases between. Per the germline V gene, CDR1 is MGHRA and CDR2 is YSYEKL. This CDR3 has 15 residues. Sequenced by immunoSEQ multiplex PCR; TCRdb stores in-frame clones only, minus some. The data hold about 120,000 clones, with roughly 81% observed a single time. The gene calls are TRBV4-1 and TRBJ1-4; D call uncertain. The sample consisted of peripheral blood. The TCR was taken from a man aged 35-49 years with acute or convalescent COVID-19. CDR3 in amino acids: CASSQRWQTNEKLFF. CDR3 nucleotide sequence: TGCGCCAGCAGCCAGAGGTGGCAGACTAATGAAAAACTGTTTTTT.